One and the same sample provided the 18 T cell receptor beta chains below, sequenced in a study of T cells in Graves' hyperthyroidism and ophthalmopathy. Template material for amplifying TCR beta CDR3 regions consisted of RNA transcripts. The HTBI primer set was used in a first-round RT-PCR of the TCR CDR3. TCRdb re-called the multiplex PCR reads through MiXCR, storing one row per CDR3 protein. The sample carries about 270,000 distinct CDR3 sequences, approximately 21% recorded once. The sample comprised blood. The receptor source for this set is a man aged 25-45 years with Graves' ophthalmopathy.

The chain links TRBV20-1 to TRBJ1-6; tentatively, D is TRBD1 (6 bases). V was cut by 0 bases and J by 12 bases, with 18 bases left in between. Germline lookup yields CDR1 DFQATT and CDR2 SNEGSKA (reference sequence). The CDR3 spans 15 residues. Written as DNA, the CDR3 is TGCAGTGCTAGAGACCGGGGGTTAGGGGGGGTACCCCTCCACTTT. This encodes CSARDRGLGGVPLHF.

This clonotype has ten or more counts. This sequence joins TRBV7-2 and TRBJ2-2, with a weak D call TRBD1 (6 bases). In germline, CDR1 is SGHTA, CDR2 FQGNSA. This CDR3 spans 14 amino acids. V was pared by 11 bases and J by 5 bases, with 18 bases between. The CDR3 bases are TGTGCCGGGGAACAGGGTCGATGGACCGGGGAGCTGTTTTTT. Translated, it gives CAGEQGRWTGELFF.

This clonotype has only a few counts. V is TRBV6-2 or TRBV6-3 and J is TRBJ2-5; possible D gene TRBD1, 6 bases. Looked up from germline, CDR1 is MNHEY and CDR2 is SVGEGT. Trimming pared 2 bases from V and 2 bases from J, leaving 12 bases between. This CDR3 has 15 amino acids. Here the CDR3 reads CASSYAGTQQETQYF. CDR3 DNA: TGTGCCAGCAGTTACGCCGGGACACAACAAGAGACCCAGTACTTC.

This clonotype was seen ten or more times. The chain links TRBV6-1 to TRBJ1-1, with no clear D. V dropped 7 bases and J dropped 0 bases, with 12 bases sitting between them. The germline gives CDR1 MNHNS, CDR2 SASEGT. This CDR3 has 14 amino acids. CDR3 protein: CASTPGRLNTEAFF. The CDR3 DNA reads TGTGCCAGCACCCCCGGACGGTTGAACACTGAAGCTTTCTTT.

This clonotype was observed at least ten times. The rearrangement joins TRBV20-1 to TRBJ1-1; TRBD1 agrees at 8 bases. V was clipped by 5 bases and J by 10 bases; unmatched bases: 12. Germline loops: CDR1 DFQATT, CDR2 SNEGSKA (reference sequence). The CDR3 runs to 13 residues. CDR3 sequence reads: CSAYDRDRKLAFF. The CDR3 DNA sequence: TGCAGTGCTTACGACAGGGACAGGAAATTAGCTTTCTTT.

The chain couples TRBV12-3 or TRBV12-4 to TRBJ1-1; D remains ambiguous. The CDR3 is 13 amino acids. V lost 5 bases and J 1 base, leaving 8 bases between the germline ends. In nucleotides, the CDR3 is TGTGCCAGCAGTGAAAGATGGAACACTGAAGCTTTCTTT. Protein product: CASSERWNTEAFF.

This clonotype was recorded at least ten times. This chain joins TRBV6-1 and TRBJ2-7; the D gene could be TRBD1 or TRBD2 (5 bases each). With 6 bases removed from V and 5 bases from J, the gap between germline ends came to 17 bases. Germline assignment: CDR1 MNHNS and CDR2 SASEGT. This CDR3 has 14 amino acids. CDR3 sequence (DNA): TGTGCCAGCAGGGGACCATCTCGGGGCCACGAGCAGTACTTC. Its translation: CASRGPSRGHEQYF.

A few counts support this clonotype. The chain is built from TRBV5-6 and TRBJ2-7, with 13 bases fitting TRBD2. Trimming cost V 1 base and J 3 bases; bases outside gene matches: 10. Germline V gene data show CDR1 as SGHDT and CDR2 as YYEEEE. The CDR3 runs 18 residues. As DNA, the CDR3 is TGTGCCAGCAGCTTGTTTACTAGCGGGAGGGCCCAAGTCTACGAGCAGTACTTC. Protein sequence: CASSLFTSGRAQVYEQYF. The entire variable domain, with the rest obtained from reference TRBV5-6 and TRBJ2-7, is as follows: DAGVTQSPTHLIKTRGQQVTLRCSPKSGHDTVSWYQQALGQGPQFIFQYYEEEERQRGNFPDRFSGHQFPNYSSELNVNALLLGDSALYLCASSLFTSGRAQVYEQYFGPGTRLTVT.

The CDR3 is CASSLTPGTSGLGELFF. CDR3 sequence (DNA): TGTGCCAGCAGCCTCACCCCCGGGACTAGCGGGCTCGGGGAGCTGTTTTTT. The chain links TRBV11-1 to TRBJ2-2; 12 nucleotides match TRBD2. This CDR3 is 17 amino acids long. Germline CDR1 reads SGHAT; CDR2 reads FQDESV (reference sequence). Trimming removed 5 bases from V and 7 bases from J; junction bases left unmatched: 11. Supplemented by reference TRBV11-1 and TRBJ2-2, the full variable domain reads EAEVAQSPRYKITEKSQAVAFWCDPISGHATLYWYRQILGQGPELLVQFQDESVVDDSQLPKDRFSAERLKGVDSTLKIQPAELGDSAMYLCASSLTPGTSGLGELFFGEGSRLTVL.

This clonotype has ten or more counts. The gene calls are TRBV13 and TRBJ2-5, with 12 bases that match TRBD2. The CDR3 length is 17 residues. Trimming took 5 bases from V and 4 from J; bases not matched to a gene: 11. The V gene's germline CDR1 is PRHDT and CDR2 FYEKMQ (reference sequence). The CDR3 nucleotides read TGTGCCAGCAGCCAGCGACTAGCGGGAGTCGGCGGAGAGACCCAGTACTTC. Translation gives CASSQRLAGVGGETQYF.

This chain links TRBV28 with TRBJ2-7; D perhaps matches TRBD2 (6 bases). CDR3 length: 13 residues. The ends were cut back, 10 bases at V and 2 bases at J, with 15 bases in the middle. The germline V gene has CDR1 MDHEN and CDR2 SYDVKM. The DNA for the CDR3 is TGTGCCATCCAGGCGGACTACACCTACGAGCAGTACTTC. Protein: CAIQADYTYEQYF.

V is TRBV5-1 and J is TRBJ1-2; the D is unclear. CDR1 and CDR2 from the germline V gene are SGHRS and YFSETQ. This CDR3 has 13 amino acids. V lost 0 bases and J lost 3, with 6 bases in between. For the CDR3, the DNA is TGCGCCAGCAGCTTGGCCCGGGACTATGGCTACACCTTC. As protein: CASSLARDYGYTF. Looking up the rest from reference TRBV5-1 and TRBJ1-2 gives the full variable domain: KAGVTQTPRYLIKTRGQQVTLSCSPISGHRSVSWYQQTPGQGLQFLFEYFSETQRNKGNFPGRFSGRQFSNSRSEMNVSTLELGDSALYLCASSLARDYGYTFGSGTRLTVV.

The rearrangement links TRBV24-1 to TRBJ2-1; 8 bases are a match to TRBD2. Germline-derived CDR1 and CDR2 are KGHDR and SFDVKD. CDR3 length equals 16 residues. V lost 4 bases to trimming and J lost 7 bases; unmatched junction nucleotides: 11. CDR3 region: CATSDPTSGFGNEQFF. CDR3 nucleotides: TGTGCCACCAGTGACCCAACTAGCGGATTTGGGAATGAGCAGTTCTTC.

This clonotype was recorded a few times. This chain connects TRBV20-1 to TRBJ2-3; possible D gene TRBD1, 6 bases. The germline gives CDR1 DFQATT, CDR2 SNEGSKA (reference sequence). This CDR3 comprises 15 residues. The germline V and J ends were trimmed by 5 bases and 0 bases, with 15 bases remaining between them. CDR3 protein: CSAVNRESSTDTQYF. As DNA, the CDR3 is TGCAGTGCTGTAAACAGGGAATCTAGCACAGATACGCAGTATTTT.

This clonotype has ten or more counts. The V and J genes are TRBV6-2 or TRBV6-3 and TRBJ1-2, with 7 bases lining up with TRBD1. J was trimmed by 4 bases and V by 1 base; bases with no gene match: 3. The CDR3 runs to 14 residues. Per germline, CDR1 MNHEY and CDR2 SVGEGT. The CDR3: CASSYLDRVYGYTF. CDR3 coding DNA: TGTGCCAGCAGTTACTTAGACAGGGTCTATGGCTACACCTTC.

J is TRBJ2-1 and V is TRBV7-2; 8 bases fit TRBD2. The length of the CDR3 is 17 residues. Trimming cost V 5 bases and J 5 bases; bases outside gene matches: 14. CDR1 and CDR2 (germline): SGHTA, FQGNSA. The CDR3, as DNA: TGTGCCAGCAGCCCCCCCCGTGGCGGGAGGCGTCACAATGAGCAGTTCTTC. It is translated as CASSPPRGGRRHNEQFF. The complete variable domain, with remaining parts taken from reference TRBV7-2 and TRBJ2-1, reads GAGVSQSPSNKVTEKGKDVELRCDPISGHTALYWYRQSLGQGLEFLIYFQGNSAPDKSGLPSDRFSAERTGGSVSTLTIQRTQQEDSAVYLCASSPPRGGRRHNEQFFGPGTRLTVL.

The chain joins TRBV5-1 to TRBJ2-1; 10 bases are a match to TRBD2. This CDR3 contains 13 residues. The V gene end was trimmed by 3 bases and the J gene end by 6 bases; junction bases not matched to a gene: 0. Germline assignment: CDR1 SGHRS and CDR2 YFSETQ. The CDR3 is CASSSSGSNEQFF. CDR3 bases: TGCGCCAGCAGCTCTAGCGGGAGCAATGAGCAGTTCTTC.

The chain combines TRBV5-1 with TRBJ2-7; 16 bases fit TRBD2. This CDR3 spans 17 amino acids. Germline CDR1 SGHRS, CDR2 YFSETQ. After removal of 0 bases from V and 3 bases from J, the junction contained 3 bases not matched to a gene. In DNA, the CDR3 is TGCGCCAGCAGCTTGGCTGGGACTAGCGGGAGGGACTACGAGCAGTACTTC. Protein: CASSLAGTSGRDYEQYF.